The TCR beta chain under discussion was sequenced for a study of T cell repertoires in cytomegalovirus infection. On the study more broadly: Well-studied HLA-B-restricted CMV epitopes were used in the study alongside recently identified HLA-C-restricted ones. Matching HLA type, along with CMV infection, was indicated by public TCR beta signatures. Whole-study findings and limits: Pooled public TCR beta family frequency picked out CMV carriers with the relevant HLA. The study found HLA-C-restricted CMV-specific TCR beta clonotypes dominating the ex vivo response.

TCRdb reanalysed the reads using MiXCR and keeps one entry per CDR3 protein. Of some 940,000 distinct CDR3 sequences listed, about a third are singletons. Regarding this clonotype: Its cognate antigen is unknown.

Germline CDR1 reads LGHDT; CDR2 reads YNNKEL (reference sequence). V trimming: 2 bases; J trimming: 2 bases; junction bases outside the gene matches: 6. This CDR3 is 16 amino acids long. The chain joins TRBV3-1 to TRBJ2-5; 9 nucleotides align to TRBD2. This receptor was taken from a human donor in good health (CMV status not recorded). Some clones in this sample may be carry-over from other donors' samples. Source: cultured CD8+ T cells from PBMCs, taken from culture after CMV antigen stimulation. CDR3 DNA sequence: TGTGCCAGCAGCCAAAATCGGCTAGCGGGGCAAGAGACCCAGTACTTC. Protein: CASSQNRLAGQETQYF.